This TCR beta chain originates from a study of T cells in Graves' hyperthyroidism and ophthalmopathy. Fresh peripheral blood, 8 to 10 ml of it, supplied the PBMCs. The CDR3 consists of 13 residues. CDR1 and CDR2 from the germline V gene are MGHRA and YSYEKL. With 4 bases removed from V and 13 bases from J, the gap between germline ends came to 17 bases. Authors of the study amplified TCR beta CDR3 regions from RNA transcripts. Carried out on the TCR CDR3, a first-round RT-PCR used the HTBI primer set. One entry per CDR3 protein, called by TCRdb with MiXCR from the multiplex PCR reads. This table holds about 400,000 distinct CDR3 sequences, approximately 14% found once.

This clonotype was obtained from a woman aged 18 to 35 with Graves' hyperthyroidism. The specimen was blood. The V gene is TRBV4-1, the J gene TRBJ2-4; D tentatively fits TRBD1 or TRBD2 (5 bases each). Here the CDR3 DNA reads TGCGCCAGCAGCCTCCTTCGGGACGAAAGACAGTACTTC. Translating it yields CASSLLRDERQYF.